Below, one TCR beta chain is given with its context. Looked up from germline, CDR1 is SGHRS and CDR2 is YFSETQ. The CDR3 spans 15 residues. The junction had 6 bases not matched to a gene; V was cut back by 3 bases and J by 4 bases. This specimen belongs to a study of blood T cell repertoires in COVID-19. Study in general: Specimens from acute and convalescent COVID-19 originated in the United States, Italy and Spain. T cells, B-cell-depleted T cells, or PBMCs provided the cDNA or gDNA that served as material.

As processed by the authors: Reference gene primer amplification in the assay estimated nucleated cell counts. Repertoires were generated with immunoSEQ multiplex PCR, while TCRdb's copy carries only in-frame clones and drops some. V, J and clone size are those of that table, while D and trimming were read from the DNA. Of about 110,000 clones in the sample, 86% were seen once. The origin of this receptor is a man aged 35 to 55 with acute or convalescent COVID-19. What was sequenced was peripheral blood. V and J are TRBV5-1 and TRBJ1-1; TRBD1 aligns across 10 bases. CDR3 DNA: TGCGCCAGCAGCTGGGACAGGGGATCGGGCACTGAAGCTTTCTTT. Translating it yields CASSWDRGSGTEAFF. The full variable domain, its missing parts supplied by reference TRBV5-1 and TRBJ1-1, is KAGVTQTPRYLIKTRGQQVTLSCSPISGHRSVSWYQQTPGQGLQFLFEYFSETQRNKGNFPGRFSGRQFSNSRSEMNVSTLELGDSALYLCASSWDRGSGTEAFFGQGTRLTVV.